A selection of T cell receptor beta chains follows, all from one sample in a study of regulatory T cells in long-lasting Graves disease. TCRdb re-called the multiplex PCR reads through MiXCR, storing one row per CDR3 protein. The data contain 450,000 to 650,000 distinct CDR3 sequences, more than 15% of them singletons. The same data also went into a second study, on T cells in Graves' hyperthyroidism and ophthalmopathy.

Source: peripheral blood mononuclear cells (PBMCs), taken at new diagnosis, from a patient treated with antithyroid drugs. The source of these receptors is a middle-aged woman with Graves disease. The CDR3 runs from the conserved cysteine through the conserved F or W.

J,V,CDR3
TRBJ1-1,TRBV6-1,CASLERFKNTEAFF
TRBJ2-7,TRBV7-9,CASSLIDRGQYEQYF
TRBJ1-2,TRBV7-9,CASSLGRGSNYGYTF
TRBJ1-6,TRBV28,CASSRTMGQTFSPLHF
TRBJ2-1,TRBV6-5,CASSYRPGDIRNEQFF
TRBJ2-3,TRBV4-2,CASSQVGGNTDTQYF
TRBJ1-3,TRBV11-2,CASGPLLKRDTNSGNTIYF
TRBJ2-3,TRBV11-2,CASRPTSGATDTQYF
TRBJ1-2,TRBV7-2,CASSFAGIPYGYTF
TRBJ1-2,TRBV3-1,CASSQGKNYGYTF
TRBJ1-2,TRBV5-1,CASSFGDLYGYTF
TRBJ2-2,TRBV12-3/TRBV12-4,CASRSIRDRDTGELFF
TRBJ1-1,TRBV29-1,CSVGPGGTEAFF
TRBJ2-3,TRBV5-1,CASSFLTLPYTDTQYF
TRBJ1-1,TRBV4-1,CASSPYETRGNTEAFF
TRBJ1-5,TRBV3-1,CASSQGGQSNQPQHF
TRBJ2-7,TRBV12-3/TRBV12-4,CASSPGLAGASYEQYF
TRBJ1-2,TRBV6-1,CATGGVEAYGYTF
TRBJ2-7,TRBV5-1,CASSSNGGPGEQYF
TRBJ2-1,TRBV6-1,CASRGLAGVAYNEQFF
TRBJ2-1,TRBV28,CASSSGRLYNEQFF
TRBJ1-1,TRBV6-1,CASRGDGYTEAFF
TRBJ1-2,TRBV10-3,CAISSSGTAYGYTF
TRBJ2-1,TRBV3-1,CASSQDGVGQFF
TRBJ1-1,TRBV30,CAWSAMDRVHTEAFF
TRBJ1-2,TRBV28,CASTHLGYGYTF
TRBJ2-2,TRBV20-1,CSAFRGMTGELFF
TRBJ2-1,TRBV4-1,CASRSPGARQFF
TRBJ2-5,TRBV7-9,CASNYNVGRGQETQYF
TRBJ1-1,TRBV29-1,CSVAHPGQGATPAFF
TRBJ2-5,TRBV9,CASSLTAGGRETQYF
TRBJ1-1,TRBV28,CASYYGNGAEAFF
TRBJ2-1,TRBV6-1,CATGSYNEQFF
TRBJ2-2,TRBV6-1,CASGLTGNTGELFF
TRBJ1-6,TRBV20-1,CSAREGTGSSPLHF
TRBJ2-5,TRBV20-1,CSARGRAGAQETQYF
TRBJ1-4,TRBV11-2,CASSYETGLGKLFF
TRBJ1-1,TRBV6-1,CASSEGGMNTEAFF
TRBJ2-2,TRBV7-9,CASSIGSGELFF
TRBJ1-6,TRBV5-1,CASSSDRGLNSPLHF
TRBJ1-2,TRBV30,CAWSVEGLGYGYTF